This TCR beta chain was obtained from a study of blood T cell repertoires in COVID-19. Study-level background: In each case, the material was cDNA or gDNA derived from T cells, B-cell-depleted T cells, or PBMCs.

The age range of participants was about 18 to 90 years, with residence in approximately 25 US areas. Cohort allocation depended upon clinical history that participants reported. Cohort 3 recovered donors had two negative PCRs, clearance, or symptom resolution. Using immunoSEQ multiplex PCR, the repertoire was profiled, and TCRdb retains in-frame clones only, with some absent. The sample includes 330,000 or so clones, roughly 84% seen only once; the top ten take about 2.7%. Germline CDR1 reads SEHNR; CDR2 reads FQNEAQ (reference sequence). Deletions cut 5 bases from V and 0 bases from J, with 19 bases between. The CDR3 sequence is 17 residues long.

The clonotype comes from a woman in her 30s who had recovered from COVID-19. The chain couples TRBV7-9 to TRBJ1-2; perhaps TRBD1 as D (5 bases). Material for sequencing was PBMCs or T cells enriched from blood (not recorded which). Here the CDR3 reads CASSPEGMGGANYGYTF. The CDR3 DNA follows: TGTGCCAGCAGCCCCGAGGGTATGGGGGGAGCTAACTATGGCTACACCTTC.